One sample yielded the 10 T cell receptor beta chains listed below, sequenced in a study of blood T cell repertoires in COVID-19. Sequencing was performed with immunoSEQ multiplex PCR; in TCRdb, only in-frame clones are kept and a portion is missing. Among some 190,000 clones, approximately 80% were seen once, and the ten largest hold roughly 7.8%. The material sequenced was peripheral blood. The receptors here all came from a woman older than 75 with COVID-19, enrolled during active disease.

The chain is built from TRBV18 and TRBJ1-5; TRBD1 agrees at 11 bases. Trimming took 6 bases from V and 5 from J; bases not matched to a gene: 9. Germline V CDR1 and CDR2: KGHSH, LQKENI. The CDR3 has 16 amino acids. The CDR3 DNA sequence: TGTGCCAGCTCGCCTCTCTGGACAGGGGGCGATCAGCCCCAGCATTTT. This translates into CASSPLWTGGDQPQHF.

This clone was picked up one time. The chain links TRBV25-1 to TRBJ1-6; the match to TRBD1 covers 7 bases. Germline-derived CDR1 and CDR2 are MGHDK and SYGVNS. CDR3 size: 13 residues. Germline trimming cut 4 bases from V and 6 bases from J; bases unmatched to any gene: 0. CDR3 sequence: CASSGDSNSPLHF. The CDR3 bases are TGTGCCAGCAGTGGGGACAGTAATTCACCCCTCCACTTT.

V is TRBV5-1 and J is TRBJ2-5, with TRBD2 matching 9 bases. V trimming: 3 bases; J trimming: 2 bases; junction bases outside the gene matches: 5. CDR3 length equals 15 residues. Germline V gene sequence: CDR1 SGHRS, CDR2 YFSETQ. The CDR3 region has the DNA TGCGCCAGCAGCTCGAATAGCGGGGGACAAGAGACCCAGTACTTC. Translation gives CASSSNSGGQETQYF. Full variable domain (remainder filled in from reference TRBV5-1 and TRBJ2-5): KAGVTQTPRYLIKTRGQQVTLSCSPISGHRSVSWYQQTPGQGLQFLFEYFSETQRNKGNFPGRFSGRQFSNSRSEMNVSTLELGDSALYLCASSSNSGGQETQYFGPGTRLLVL.

The CDR3 DNA sequence: TGTGCCAGCAGTGAAAGGCCCGGGGAAGGGGCTTTCTTT. Translating gives CASSERPGEGAFF. This chain links TRBV6-1 with TRBJ1-1; D gene ambiguous. The V end lost 2 bases, the J end lost 11 bases, and 15 bases lay between the germline ends. Germline V gene sequence: CDR1 MNHNS, CDR2 SASEGT. CDR3 length: 13 amino acids.

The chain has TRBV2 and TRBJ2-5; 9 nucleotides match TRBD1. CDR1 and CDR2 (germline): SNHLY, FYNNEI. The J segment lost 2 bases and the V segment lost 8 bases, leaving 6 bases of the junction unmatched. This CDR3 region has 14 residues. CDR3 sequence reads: CASLTGTGQETQYF. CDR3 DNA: TGTGCCAGCCTCACGGGGACAGGGCAAGAGACCCAGTACTTC. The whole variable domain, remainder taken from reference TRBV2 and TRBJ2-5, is EPEVTQTPSHQVTQMGQEVILRCVPISNHLYFYWYRQILGQKVEFLVSFYNNEISEKSEIFDDQFSVERPDGSNFTLKIRSTKLEDSAMYFCASLTGTGQETQYFGPGTRLLVL.

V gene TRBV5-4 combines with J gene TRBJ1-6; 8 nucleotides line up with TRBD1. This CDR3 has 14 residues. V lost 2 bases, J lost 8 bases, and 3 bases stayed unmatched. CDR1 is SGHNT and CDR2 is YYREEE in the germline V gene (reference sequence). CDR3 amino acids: CASSFQGAYSPLHF. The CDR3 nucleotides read TGTGCCAGCAGCTTTCAGGGGGCTTATTCACCCCTCCACTTT.

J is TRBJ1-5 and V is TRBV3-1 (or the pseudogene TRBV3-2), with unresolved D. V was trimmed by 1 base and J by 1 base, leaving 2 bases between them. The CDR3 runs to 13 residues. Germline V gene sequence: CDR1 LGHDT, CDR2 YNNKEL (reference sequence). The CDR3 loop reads CASSQASNQPQHF. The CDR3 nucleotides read TGTGCCAGCAGCCAAGCGAGCAATCAGCCCCAGCATTTT.

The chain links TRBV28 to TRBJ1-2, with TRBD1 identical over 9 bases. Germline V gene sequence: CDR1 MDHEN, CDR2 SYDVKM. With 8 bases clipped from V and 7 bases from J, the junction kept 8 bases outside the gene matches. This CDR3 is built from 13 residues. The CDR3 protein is CASGPGQGFGYTF. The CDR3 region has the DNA TGTGCCAGCGGACCGGGACAGGGATTTGGCTACACCTTC.

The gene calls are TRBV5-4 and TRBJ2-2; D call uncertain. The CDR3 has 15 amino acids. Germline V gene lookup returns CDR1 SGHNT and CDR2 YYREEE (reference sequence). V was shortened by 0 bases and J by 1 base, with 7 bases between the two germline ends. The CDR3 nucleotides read TGTGCCAGCAGCTTGGAAAATCTGAACACCGGGGAGCTGTTTTTT. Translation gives CASSLENLNTGELFF.

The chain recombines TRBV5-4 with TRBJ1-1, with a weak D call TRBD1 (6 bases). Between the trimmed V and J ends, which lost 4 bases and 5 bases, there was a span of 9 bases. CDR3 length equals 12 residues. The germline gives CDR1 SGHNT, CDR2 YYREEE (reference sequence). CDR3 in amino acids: CASSPQGTEAFF. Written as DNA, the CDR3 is TGTGCCAGCAGCCCACAGGGAACTGAAGCTTTCTTT.